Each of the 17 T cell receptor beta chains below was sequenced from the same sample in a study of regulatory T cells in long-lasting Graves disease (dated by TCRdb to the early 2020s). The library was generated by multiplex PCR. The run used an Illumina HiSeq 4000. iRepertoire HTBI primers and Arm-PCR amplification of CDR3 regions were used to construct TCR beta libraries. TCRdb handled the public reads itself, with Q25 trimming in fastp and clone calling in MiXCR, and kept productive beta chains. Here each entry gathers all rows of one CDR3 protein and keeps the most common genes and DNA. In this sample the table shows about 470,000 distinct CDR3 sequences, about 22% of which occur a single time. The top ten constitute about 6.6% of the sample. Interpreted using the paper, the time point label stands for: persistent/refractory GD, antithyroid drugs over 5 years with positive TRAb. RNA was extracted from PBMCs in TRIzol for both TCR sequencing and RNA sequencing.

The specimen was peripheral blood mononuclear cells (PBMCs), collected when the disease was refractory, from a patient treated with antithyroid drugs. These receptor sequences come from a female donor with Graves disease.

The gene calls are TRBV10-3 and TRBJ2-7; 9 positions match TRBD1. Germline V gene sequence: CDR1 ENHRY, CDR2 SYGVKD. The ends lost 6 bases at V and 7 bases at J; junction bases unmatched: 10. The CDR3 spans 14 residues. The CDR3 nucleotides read TGTGCCATCAGACGGGACAGGGACGAAAGGGAGCAGTACTTC. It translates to CAIRRDRDEREQYF.

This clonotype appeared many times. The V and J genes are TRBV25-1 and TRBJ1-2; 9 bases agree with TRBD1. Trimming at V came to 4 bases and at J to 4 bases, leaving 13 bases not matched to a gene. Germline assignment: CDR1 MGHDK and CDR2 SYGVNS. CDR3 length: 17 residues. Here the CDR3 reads CASSATRAGQGLYGYTF. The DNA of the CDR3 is TGTGCCAGCAGTGCAACAAGAGCGGGACAGGGCCTCTATGGCTACACCTTC.

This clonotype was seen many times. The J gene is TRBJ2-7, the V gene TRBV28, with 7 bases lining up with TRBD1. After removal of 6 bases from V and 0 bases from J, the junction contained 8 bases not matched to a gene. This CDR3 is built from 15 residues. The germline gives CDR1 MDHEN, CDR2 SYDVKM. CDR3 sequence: CASRNRQGPSYEQYF. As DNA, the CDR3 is TGTGCCAGCAGAAATCGACAGGGCCCCTCCTACGAGCAGTACTTC.

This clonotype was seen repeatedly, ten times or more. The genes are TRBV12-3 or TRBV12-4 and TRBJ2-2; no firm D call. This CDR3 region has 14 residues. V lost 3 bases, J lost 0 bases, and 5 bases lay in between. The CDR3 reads CASSFQANTGELFF. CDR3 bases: TGTGCCAGCAGTTTCCAGGCGAACACCGGGGAGCTGTTTTTT.

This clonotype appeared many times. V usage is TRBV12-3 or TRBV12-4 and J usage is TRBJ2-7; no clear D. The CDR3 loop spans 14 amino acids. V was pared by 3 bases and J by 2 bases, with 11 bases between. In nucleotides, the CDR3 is TGTGCCAGCAGTTTTATGCACGGAGCCTACGAGCAGTACTTC. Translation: CASSFMHGAYEQYF.

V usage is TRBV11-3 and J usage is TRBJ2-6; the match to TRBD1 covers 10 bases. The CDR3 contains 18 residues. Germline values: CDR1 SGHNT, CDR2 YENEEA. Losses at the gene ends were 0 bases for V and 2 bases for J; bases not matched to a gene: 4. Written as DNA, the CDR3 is TGTGCCAGCAGCTTAGACGAAGACAGGGGGCCTGGGGCCAACGTCCTGACTTTC. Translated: CASSLDEDRGPGANVLTF.

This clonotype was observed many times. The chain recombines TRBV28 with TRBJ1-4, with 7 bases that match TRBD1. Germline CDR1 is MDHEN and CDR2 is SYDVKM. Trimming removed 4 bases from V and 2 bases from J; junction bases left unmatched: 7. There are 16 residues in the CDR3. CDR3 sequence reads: CASSSRQGTTNEKLFF. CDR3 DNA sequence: TGTGCCAGCAGTTCTAGACAGGGAACGACTAATGAAAAACTGTTTTTT.

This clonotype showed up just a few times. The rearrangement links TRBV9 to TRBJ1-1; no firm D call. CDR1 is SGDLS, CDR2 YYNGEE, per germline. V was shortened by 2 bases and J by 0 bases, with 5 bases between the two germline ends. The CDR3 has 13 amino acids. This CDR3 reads CASSVSVNTEAFF. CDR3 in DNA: TGTGCCAGCAGCGTCTCAGTGAACACTGAAGCTTTCTTT.

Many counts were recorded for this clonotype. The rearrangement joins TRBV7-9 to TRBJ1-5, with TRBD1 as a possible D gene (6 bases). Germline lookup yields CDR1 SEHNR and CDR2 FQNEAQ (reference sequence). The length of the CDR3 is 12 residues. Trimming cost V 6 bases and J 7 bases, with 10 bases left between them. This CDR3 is CASSRGAQPQHF. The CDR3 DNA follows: TGTGCCAGCAGTCGGGGGGCCCAGCCCCAGCATTTT.

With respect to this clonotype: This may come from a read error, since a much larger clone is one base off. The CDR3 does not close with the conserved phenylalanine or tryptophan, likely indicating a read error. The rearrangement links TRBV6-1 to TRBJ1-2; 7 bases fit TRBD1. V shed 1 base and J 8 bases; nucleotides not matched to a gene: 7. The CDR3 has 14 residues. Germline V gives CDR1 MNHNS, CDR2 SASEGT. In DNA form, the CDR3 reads TGTGCCAGCAGTGAAGGCCCAGGGGGAGGCGGCTACACCCTC. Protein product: CASSEGPGGGGYTL.

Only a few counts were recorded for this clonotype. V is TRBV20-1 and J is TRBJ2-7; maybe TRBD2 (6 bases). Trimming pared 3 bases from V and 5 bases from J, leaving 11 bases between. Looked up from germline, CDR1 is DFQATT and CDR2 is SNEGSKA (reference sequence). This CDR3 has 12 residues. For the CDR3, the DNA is TGCAGTGCTAGTAGGGCTAGCGACGAGCAGTACTTC. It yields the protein CSASRASDEQYF.

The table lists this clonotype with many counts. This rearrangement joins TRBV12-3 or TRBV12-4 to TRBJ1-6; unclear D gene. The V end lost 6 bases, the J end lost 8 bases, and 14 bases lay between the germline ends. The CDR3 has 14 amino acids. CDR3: CASSPGGVDSPLHF. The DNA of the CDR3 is TGTGCCAGCAGCCCAGGAGGTGTGGATTCACCCCTCCACTTT.

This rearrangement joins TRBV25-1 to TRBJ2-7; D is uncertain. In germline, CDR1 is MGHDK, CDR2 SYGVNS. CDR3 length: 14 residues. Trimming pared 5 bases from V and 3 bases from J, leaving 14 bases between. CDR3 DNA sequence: TGTGCCAGCAGTCCCCGGGCAGGTGTCTACGAGCAGTACTTC. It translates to CASSPRAGVYEQYF.

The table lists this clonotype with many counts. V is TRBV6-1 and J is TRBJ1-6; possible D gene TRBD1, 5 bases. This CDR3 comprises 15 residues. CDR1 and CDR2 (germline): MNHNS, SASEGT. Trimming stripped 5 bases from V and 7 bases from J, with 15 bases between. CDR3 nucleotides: TGTGCCAGCAGTCGGACACAGTTCCTCAATTCACCCCTCCACTTT. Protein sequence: CASSRTQFLNSPLHF.

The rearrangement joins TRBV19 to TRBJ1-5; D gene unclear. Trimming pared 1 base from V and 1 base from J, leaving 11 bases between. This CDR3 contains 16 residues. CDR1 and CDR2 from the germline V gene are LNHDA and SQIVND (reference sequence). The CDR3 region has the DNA TGTGCCAGTAGTATAGGGGATGGCAGGAGCAATCAGCCCCAGCATTTT. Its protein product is CASSIGDGRSNQPQHF. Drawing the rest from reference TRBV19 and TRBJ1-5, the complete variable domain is DGGITQSPKYLFRKEGQNVTLSCEQNLNHDAMYWYRQDPGQGLRLIYYSQIVNDFQKGDIAEGYSVSREKKESFPLTVTSAQKNPTAFYLCASSIGDGRSNQPQHFGDGTRLSIL.

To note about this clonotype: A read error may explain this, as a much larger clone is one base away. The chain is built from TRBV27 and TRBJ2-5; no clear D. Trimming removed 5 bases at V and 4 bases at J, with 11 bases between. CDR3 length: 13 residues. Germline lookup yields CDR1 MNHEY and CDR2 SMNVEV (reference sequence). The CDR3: CASSPMYRETQYF. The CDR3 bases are TGTGCCAGCAGTCCAATGTACCGAGAGACCCAGTACTTC.

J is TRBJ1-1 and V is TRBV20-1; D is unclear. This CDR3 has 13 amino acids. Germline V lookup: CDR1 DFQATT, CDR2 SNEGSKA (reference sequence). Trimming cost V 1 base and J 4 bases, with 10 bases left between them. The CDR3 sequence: CSARGSAGTEAFF. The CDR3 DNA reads TGCAGTGCTAGAGGGTCCGCAGGCACTGAAGCTTTCTTT.